This TCR beta chain comes out of a study of PD-1 blockade in mismatch repair-deficient tumors. Study details: Patients had about 13 mismatch repair-deficient cancer types and were previously treated and progressing.

The protocol was immunoSEQ multiplex PCR, while the TCRdb copy is restricted to in-frame clones and leaves out a portion. The data show 15,000 to 20,000 clones, approximately 88% seen once. Points from the study as a whole: Tumor-resident clones, often absent from pretreatment blood, expanded after pembrolizumab and then contracted.

CDR3 length equals 15 residues. The V gene end was trimmed by 1 base and the J gene end by 8 bases; junction bases not matched to a gene: 6. Germline loops: CDR1 SGDLS, CDR2 YYNGEE. All patients were mismatch repair deficient, assessed by either PCR or immunohistochemistry. TCRs were sequenced from a few patients responding to pembrolizumab. In regard to this clone: Its cognate antigen is unknown.

This sequence was found in an adult with mismatch repair-deficient cancer. The chain has TRBV9 and TRBJ2-1, with 10 bases matching TRBD2. Sequences were derived from PBMCs, sampled before pembrolizumab treatment. CDR3 DNA sequence: TGTGCCAGCAGCGTAAGCGGGAGGGCCAGCGATGAGCAGTTCTTC. Translation gives CASSVSGRASDEQFF.